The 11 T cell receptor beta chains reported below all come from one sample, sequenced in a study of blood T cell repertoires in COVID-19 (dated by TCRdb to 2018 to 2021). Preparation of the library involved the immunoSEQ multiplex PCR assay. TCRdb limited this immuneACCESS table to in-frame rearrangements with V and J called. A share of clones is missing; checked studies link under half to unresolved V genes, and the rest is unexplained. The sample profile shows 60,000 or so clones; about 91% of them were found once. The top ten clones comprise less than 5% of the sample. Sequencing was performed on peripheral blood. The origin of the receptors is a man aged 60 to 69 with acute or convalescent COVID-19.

CDR3 protein: CASSTGQRSGYTF. The CDR3 nucleotides are TGTGCCAGCAGCACGGGACAACGAAGCGGCTACACCTTC. The chain employs TRBV5-5 and TRBJ1-2, with a tentative D call TRBD1 (6 bases). V lost 4 bases and J 8 bases, leaving 15 bases between the germline ends. The CDR3 consists of 13 residues. Germline V gives CDR1 SGHKS, CDR2 YYEKEE (reference sequence). Combining the CDR3 with reference TRBV5-5 and TRBJ1-2 gives the whole variable domain DAGVTQSPTHLIKTRGQQVTLRCSPISGHKSVSWYQQVLGQGPQFIFQYYEKEERGRGNFPDRFSARQFPNYSSELNVNALLLGDSALYLCASSTGQRSGYTFGSGTRLTVV.

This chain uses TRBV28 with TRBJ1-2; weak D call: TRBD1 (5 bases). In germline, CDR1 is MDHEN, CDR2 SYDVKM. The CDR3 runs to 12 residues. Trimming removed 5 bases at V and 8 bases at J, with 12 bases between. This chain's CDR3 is CASSQGTLGYTF. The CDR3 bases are TGTGCCAGCAGTCAGGGAACGTTGGGCTACACCTTC.

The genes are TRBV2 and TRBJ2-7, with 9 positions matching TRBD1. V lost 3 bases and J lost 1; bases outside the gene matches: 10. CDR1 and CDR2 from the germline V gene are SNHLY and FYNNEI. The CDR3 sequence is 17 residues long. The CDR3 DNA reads TGTGCCAGCAGTGATCGGGGACAGGGCTTTCGGTCCTACGAGCAGTACTTC. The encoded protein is CASSDRGQGFRSYEQYF.

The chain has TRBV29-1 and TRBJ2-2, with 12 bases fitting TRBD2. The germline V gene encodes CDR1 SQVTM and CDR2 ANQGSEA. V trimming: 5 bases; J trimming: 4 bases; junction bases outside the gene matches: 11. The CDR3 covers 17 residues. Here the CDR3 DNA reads TGCAGCGTTAGACGACTAGCGGGAGAATTAGGCACCGGGGAGCTGTTTTTT. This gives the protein CSVRRLAGELGTGELFF.

Here the CDR3 reads CASSPAEPSNQPQHF. The CDR3 DNA follows: TGTGCCAGCTCACCGGCGGAACCTAGCAATCAGCCCCAGCATTTT. The genes are TRBV18 and TRBJ1-5; D is unresolved. Trimming stripped 3 bases from V and 0 bases from J, with 9 bases between. This CDR3 is built from 15 residues. In germline, CDR1 is KGHSH, CDR2 LQKENI.

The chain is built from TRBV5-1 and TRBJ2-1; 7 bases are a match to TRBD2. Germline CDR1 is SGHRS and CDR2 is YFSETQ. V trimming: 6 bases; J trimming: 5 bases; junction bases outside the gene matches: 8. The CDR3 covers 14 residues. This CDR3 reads CASTPGGFHNEQFF. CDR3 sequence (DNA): TGCGCCAGCACTCCGGGAGGATTCCACAATGAGCAGTTCTTC.

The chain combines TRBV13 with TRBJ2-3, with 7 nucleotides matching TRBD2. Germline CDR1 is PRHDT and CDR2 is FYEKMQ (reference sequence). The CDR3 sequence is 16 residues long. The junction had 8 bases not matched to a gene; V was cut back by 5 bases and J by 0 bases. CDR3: CASSLWDYLSTDTQYF. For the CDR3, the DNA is TGTGCCAGCAGCCTCTGGGACTACCTTAGCACAGATACGCAGTATTTT. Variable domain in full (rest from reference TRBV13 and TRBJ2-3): AAGVIQSPRHLIKEKRETATLKCYPIPRHDTVYWYQQGPGQDPQFLISFYEKMQSDKGSIPDRFSAQQFSDYHSELNMSSLELGDSALYFCASSLWDYLSTDTQYFGPGTRLTVL.

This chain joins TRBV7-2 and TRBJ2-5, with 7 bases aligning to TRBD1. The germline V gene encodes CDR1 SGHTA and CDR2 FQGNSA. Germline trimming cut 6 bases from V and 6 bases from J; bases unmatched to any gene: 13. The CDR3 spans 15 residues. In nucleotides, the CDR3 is TGTGCCAGCAGTCCGGCTTTCGACAGGGTCAAGACCCAGTACTTC. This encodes CASSPAFDRVKTQYF.

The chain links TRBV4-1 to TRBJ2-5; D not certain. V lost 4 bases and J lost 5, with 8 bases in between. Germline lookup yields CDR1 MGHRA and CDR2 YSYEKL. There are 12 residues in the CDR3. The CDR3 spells CASSPNEETQYF. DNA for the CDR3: TGCGCCAGCAGCCCAAACGAGGAGACCCAGTACTTC.

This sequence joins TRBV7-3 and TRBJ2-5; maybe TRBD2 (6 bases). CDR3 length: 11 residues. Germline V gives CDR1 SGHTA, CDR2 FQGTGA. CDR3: CRKGGQETQYF. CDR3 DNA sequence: TGTAGAAAGGGAGGACAAGAGACCCAGTACTTC.

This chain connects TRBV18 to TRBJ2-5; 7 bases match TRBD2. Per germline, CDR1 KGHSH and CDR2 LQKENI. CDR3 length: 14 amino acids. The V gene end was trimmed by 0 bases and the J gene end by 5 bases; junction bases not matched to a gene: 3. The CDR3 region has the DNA TGTGCCAGCTCACCACCCACCGGGAGGGAGACCCAGTACTTC. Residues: CASSPPTGRETQYF.